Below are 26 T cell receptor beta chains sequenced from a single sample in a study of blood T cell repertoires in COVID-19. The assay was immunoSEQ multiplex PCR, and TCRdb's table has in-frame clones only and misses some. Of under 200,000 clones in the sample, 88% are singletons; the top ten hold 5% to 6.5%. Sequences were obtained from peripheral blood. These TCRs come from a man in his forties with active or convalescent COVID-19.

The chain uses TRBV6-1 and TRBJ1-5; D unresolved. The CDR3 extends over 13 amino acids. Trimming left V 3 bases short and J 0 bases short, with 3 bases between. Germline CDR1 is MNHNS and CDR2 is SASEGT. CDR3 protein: CASSDLSNQPQHF. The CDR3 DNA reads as TGTGCCAGCAGTGATCTTAGCAATCAGCCCCAGCATTTT.

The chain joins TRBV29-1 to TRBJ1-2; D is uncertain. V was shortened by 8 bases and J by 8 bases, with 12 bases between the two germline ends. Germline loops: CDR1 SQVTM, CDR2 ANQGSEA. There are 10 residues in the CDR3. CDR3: CSPIWRGYTF. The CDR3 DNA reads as TGCAGCCCTATATGGCGGGGCTACACCTTC.

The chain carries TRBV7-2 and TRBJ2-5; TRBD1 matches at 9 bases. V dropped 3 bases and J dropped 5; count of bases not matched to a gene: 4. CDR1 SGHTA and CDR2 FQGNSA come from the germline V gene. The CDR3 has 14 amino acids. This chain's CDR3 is CASSLGTGLETQYF. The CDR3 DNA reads TGTGCCAGCAGCTTGGGGACAGGGCTGGAGACCCAGTACTTC. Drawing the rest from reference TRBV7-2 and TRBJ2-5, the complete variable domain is GAGVSQSPSNKVTEKGKDVELRCDPISGHTALYWYRQSLGQGLEFLIYFQGNSAPDKSGLPSDRFSAERTGGSVSTLTIQRTQQEDSAVYLCASSLGTGLETQYFGPGTRLLVL.

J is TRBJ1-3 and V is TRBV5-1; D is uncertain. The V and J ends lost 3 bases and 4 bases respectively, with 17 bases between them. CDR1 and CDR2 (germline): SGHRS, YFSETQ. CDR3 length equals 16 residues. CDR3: CASSSGSRISGNTIYF. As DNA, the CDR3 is TGCGCCAGCAGCTCGGGGTCCAGAATCTCCGGAAACACCATATATTTT.

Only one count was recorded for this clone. CDR3: CASSSSGSQETQYF. As DNA, the CDR3 is TGTGCCAGCAGCTCTAGCGGGAGTCAAGAGACCCAGTACTTC. The chain uses TRBV5-4 and TRBJ2-5; 10 nucleotides agree with TRBD2. V lost 3 bases, J lost 2 bases, and 1 base stayed unmatched. Germline CDR1 SGHNT, CDR2 YYREEE (reference sequence). This CDR3 contains 14 residues.

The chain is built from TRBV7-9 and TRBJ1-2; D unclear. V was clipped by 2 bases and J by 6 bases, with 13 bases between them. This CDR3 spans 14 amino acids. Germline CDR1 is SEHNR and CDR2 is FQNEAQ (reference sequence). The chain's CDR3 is CASSLRVYADGYTF. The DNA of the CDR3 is TGTGCCAGCAGCTTACGGGTGTACGCAGATGGCTACACCTTC. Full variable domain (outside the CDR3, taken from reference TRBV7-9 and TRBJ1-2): DTGVSQNPRHKITKRGQNVTFRCDPISEHNRLYWYRQTLGQGPEFLTYFQNEAQLEKSRLLSDRFSAERPKGSFSTLEIQRTEQGDSAMYLCASSLRVYADGYTFGSGTRLTVV.

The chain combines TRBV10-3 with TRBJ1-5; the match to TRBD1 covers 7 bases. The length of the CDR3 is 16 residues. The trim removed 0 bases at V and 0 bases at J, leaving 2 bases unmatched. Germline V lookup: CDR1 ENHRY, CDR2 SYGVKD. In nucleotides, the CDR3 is TGTGCCATCAGTGAGTCAGGGGGCCTTAGCAATCAGCCCCAGCATTTT. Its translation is CAISESGGLSNQPQHF.

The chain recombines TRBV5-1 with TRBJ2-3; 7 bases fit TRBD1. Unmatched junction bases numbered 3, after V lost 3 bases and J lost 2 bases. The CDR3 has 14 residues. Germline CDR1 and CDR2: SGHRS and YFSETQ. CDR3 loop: CASSWGQLTDTQYF. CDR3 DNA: TGCGCCAGCAGCTGGGGACAGCTCACAGATACGCAGTATTTT. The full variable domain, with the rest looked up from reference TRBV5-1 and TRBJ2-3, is KAGVTQTPRYLIKTRGQQVTLSCSPISGHRSVSWYQQTPGQGLQFLFEYFSETQRNKGNFPGRFSGRQFSNSRSEMNVSTLELGDSALYLCASSWGQLTDTQYFGPGTRLTVL.

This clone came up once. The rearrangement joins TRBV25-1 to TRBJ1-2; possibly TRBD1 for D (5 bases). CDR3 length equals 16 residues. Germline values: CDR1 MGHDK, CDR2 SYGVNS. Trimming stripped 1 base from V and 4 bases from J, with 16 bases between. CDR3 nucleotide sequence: TGTGCCAGCAGTGAATTCGCGGGGGGAGAGATCTATGGCTACACCTTC. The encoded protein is CASSEFAGGEIYGYTF.

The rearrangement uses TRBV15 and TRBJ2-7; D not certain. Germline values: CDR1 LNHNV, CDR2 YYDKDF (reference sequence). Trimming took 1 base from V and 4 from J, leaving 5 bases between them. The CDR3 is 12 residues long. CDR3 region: CATSRGYYEQYF. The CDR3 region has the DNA TGTGCCACCAGCAGAGGCTATTACGAGCAGTACTTC.

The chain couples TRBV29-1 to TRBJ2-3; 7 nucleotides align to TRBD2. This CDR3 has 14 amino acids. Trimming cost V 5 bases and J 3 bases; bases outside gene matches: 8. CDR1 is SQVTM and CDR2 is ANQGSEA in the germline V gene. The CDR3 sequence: CSVISGMRTDTQYF. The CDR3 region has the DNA TGCAGCGTTATAAGCGGGATGAGGACAGATACGCAGTATTTT.

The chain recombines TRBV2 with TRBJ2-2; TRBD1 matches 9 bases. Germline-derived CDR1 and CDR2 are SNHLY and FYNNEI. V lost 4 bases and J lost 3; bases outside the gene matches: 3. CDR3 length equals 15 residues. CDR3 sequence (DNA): TGTGCCAGCAGTGTCCGGGACAGGGACACCGGGGAGCTGTTTTTT. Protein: CASSVRDRDTGELFF.

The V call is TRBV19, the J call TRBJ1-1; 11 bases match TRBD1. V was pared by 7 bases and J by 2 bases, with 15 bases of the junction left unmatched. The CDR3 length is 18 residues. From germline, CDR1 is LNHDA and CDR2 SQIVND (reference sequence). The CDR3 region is CASIWTGGEPTINTEAFF. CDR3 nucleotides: TGTGCCAGTATCTGGACAGGGGGCGAACCAACCATCAACACTGAAGCTTTCTTT.

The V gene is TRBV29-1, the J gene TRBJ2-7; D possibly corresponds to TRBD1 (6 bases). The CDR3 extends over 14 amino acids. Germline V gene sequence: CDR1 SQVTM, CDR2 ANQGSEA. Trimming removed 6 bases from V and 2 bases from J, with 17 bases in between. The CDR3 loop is CSVVLGAMTYEQYF. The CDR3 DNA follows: TGCAGCGTGGTACTGGGGGCTATGACCTACGAGCAGTACTTC.

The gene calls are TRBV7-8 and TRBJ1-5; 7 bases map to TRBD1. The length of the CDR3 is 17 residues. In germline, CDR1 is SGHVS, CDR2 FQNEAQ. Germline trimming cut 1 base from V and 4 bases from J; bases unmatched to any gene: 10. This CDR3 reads CASSLVSVGQVNQPQHF. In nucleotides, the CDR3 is TGTGCCAGCAGCTTAGTATCTGTAGGACAGGTGAATCAGCCCCAGCATTTT.

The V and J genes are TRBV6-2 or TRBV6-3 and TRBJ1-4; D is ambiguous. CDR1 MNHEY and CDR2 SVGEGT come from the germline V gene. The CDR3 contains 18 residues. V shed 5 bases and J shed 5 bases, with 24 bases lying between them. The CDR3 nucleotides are TGTGCCAGCAGTCTCACGGTGGGCCCTCGCGCCCTCAATGAAAAACTGTTTTTT. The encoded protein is CASSLTVGPRALNEKLFF.

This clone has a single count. In DNA, the CDR3 is TGTGCCAGCAGCTCAGGACAGGGCGGCCAAGAGACCCAGTACTTC. This translates into CASSSGQGGQETQYF. J is TRBJ2-5 and V is TRBV7-9, with TRBD1 matching 8 bases. V lost 4 bases and J lost 1; bases outside the gene matches: 5. Germline V gives CDR1 SEHNR, CDR2 FQNEAQ (reference sequence). This CDR3 has 15 amino acids.

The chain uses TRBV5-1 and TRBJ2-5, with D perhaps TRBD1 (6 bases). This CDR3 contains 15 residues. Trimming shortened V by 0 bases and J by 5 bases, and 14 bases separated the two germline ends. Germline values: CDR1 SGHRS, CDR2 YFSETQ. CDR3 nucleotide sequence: TGCGCCAGCAGCTTGGGAGGGGGATGGAGCGAGACCCAGTACTTC. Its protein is CASSLGGGWSETQYF.

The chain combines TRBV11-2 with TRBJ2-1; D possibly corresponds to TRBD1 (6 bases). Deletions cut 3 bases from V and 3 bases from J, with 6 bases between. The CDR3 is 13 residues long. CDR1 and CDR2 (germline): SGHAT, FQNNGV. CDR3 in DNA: TGTGCCAGCAGCTTGGGACACTACAATGAGCAGTTCTTC. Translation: CASSLGHYNEQFF.

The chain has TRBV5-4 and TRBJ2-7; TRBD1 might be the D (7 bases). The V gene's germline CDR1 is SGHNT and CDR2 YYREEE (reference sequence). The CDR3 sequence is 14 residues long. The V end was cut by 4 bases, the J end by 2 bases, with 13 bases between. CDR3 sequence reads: CASSAGQLAYEQYF. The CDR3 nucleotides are TGTGCCAGCAGCGCGGGACAGCTGGCCTACGAGCAGTACTTC.

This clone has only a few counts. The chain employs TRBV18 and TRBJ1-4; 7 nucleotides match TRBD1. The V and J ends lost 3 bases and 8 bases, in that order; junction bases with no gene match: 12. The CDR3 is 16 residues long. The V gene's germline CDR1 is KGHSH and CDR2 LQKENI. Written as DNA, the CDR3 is TGTGCCAGCTCACCCCAGGGGCACAGGGGTGGCGAAAAACTGTTTTTT. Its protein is CASSPQGHRGGEKLFF.

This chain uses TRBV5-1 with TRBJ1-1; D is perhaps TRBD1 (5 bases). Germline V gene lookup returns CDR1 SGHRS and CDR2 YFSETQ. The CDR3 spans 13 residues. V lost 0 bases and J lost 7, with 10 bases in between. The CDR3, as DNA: TGCGCCAGCAGCTTGGACAGGTACTTTGAAGCTTTCTTT. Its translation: CASSLDRYFEAFF.

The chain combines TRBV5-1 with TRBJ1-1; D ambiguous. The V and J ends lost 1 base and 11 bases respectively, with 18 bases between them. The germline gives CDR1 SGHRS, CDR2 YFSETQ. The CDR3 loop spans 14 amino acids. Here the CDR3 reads CASSLFVGGELAFF. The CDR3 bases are TGCGCCAGCAGCTTGTTCGTGGGTGGGGAGCTCGCTTTCTTT.

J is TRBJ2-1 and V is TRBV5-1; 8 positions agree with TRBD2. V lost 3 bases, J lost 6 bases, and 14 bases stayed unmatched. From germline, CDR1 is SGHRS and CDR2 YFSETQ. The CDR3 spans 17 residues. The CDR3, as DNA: TGCGCCAGCAGCTCCCGGGCGGGGGGTCGGGCGTTCAATGAGCAGTTCTTC. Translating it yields CASSSRAGGRAFNEQFF.

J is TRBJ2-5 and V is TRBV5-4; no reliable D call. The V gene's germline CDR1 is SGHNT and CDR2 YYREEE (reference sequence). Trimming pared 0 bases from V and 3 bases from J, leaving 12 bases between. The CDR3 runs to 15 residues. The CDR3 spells CASSLDPRLEETQYF. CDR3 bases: TGTGCCAGCAGCTTGGACCCCAGGTTGGAAGAGACCCAGTACTTC.

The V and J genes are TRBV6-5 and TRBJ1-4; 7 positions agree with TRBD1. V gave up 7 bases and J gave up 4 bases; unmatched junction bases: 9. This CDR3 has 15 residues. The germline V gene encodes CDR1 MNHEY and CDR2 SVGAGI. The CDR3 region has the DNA TGTGCCAGCATCAATAGACAGGGAGTTAATGAAAAACTGTTTTTT. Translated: CASINRQGVNEKLFF.